This TCR beta chain was captured by sequencing in a study of T cells after yellow fever vaccination (dated by TCRdb to the late 2010s). Regarding the study in general: The SMART-Seq v4 Ultra Low Input RNA kit was used to prepare libraries from fractions with low cell numbers. To follow T-cell clones before and after primary and booster YFV17D yellow fever vaccination, bulk TCR alpha and beta repertoires were sequenced over time. Two healthy male donors, one aged 18 to 30 and one aged 30 to 40 years, were included in the cohort. Bulk PBMC replicates and cell subsets were isolated from blood drawn at multiple timepoints before and after both primary and secondary immunization.

Reads for this sample came from an Illumina NovaSeq 6000. TCR cDNA was synthesized by 5'RACE template switching, through which a universal primer site and unique molecular identifiers were introduced. cDNA synthesis was primed from both the TCR alpha and TCR beta constant segments. Library amplification used two PCR steps, and the second PCR step added sample barcodes and sequencing adapters. Sequencing of the libraries was done on either Illumina HiSeq 2500 (2x100 bp) or NovaSeq (2x150 bp). The authors' pipeline ran thus. Reads were demultiplexed and collapsed into UMI consensus sequences with MIGEC, and V(D)J alignment was performed with MiXCR. Vaccine-responding clonotypes were identified with edgeR using replicate PBMC samples, with FDR below 0.01 and a log2 fold change above 5 up to day 15 being required. Each bulk clonotype was labeled CD4 or CD8 based on which sequenced repertoire, CD4 or CD8, contained the clonotype at higher abundance. TCRdb reprocessed the public reads (quality trimming at Q25 with fastp, clone calling with MiXCR) and kept in-frame beta chains. Duplicate CDR3 protein sequences are folded into a single record with the most common DNA and genes. These V and J calls originate from TCRdb's pipeline instead of the authors' own analysis. In this sample the table shows 100,000 to 150,000 distinct CDR3 sequences, roughly 15% of which occur a single time. 43% of the sample goes to the ten largest clones.

This clonotype was detected a few times. Its antigen is still unknown. Base-call qualities are not available, and no considerably larger clone is one nucleotide away. What this sample's treatment or condition label stands for: live attenuated yellow fever vaccine strain. A standard Ficoll-Paque protocol was used to isolate PBMCs from peripheral blood. CD4 and CD8 T-cell fractions were isolated with Dynabeads CD4 and CD8 positive selection kits. TriZol was used to extract RNA from bulk PBMCs, CD4 and CD8 fractions, and dextramer-positive and dextramer-negative fractions. From a lookup of the germline V gene, CDR1 and CDR2 are MNHEY and SVGAGI. The CDR3 holds 13 amino acids from the cysteine to the phenylalanine. The retained sequence is limited to the CDR3, 39 bases, with the frame set at the first base. The germline V and J ends show losses of 5 bases and 3 bases respectively, and no gene match explains 2 bases of the junction.

Study-wide conclusions, independent of this receptor: A small share of clonotypes occurred in both CD4 and CD8 compartments, likely arising from convergent recombination. Computational filtering was needed because FACS-sorted repertoires could contain abundant contaminating clonotypes from the bulk population. Because the study included only a couple of donors, the extent to which the findings can be generalized is limited. Compared with the primary T-cell response, the secondary T-cell response was weaker but faster, peaking on day 5 rather than day 15. Most clones expanded after primary vaccination were re-detected after the booster (almost 98% of CD4 and around 88% of CD8), suggesting broad memory maintenance.

The source material was CD8+ T cells sorted from PBMCs, sampled 5 days after the yellow fever booster vaccination. The receptor was derived from a man aged 18 to 30 who received the YFV17D yellow fever vaccine. Rearrangement joined TRBV6-5 to TRBJ2-3, and 7 junction bases match TRBD1. The CDR3 protein: CASSQTGTDTQYF. The nucleotides are TGTGCCAGCAGTCAGACAGGGACAGATACGCAGTATTTT.